These 14 T cell receptor beta chains came from one sample sequenced in a study of graft-versus-host responses after intestinal transplantation. The protocol was immunoSEQ multiplex PCR, while the TCRdb copy is restricted to in-frame clones and leaves out a portion. The sample lists 130,000 to 150,000 clones, approximately 91% occurring once. Which antigens these TCRs recognize remains unknown. The sequences come from unstimulated CD4+ T cells sorted from spleen or lymph node cells, collected before intestinal transplant. Source of these receptors: a human donor who received an intestinal transplant.

This rearrangement joins TRBV5-1 to TRBJ2-7; 9 nucleotides align to TRBD1. Germline-derived CDR1 and CDR2 are SGHRS and YFSETQ. CDR3 length: 14 amino acids. Losses at the gene ends were 5 bases for V and 3 bases for J; bases not matched to a gene: 6. CDR3 in amino acids: CASSPGTGSYEQYF. The CDR3 coding sequence is TGCGCCAGCAGTCCCGGGACAGGGAGCTACGAGCAGTACTTC.

In DNA, the CDR3 is TGTGCCAGCAGTTACTCCCCGGGACGGCCAACCTACGAGCAGTACTTC. Translating it yields CASSYSPGRPTYEQYF. The V gene is TRBV6-5, the J gene TRBJ2-7; D tentatively reads TRBD1 or TRBD2 (5 bases each). Trimming cost V 0 bases and J 2 bases, with 14 bases left between them. Per the germline V gene, CDR1 is MNHEY and CDR2 is SVGAGI. There are 16 residues in the CDR3.

Here the CDR3 reads CASSLRSLGELFF. CDR3 DNA sequence: TGTGCCAGCAGTTTACGGTCGCTTGGGGAGCTGTTTTTT. The chain uses TRBV28 and TRBJ2-2; D gene uncertain. Deletions cut 2 bases from V and 8 bases from J, with 9 bases between. This CDR3 has 13 amino acids. Germline values: CDR1 MDHEN, CDR2 SYDVKM.

The genes are TRBV9 and TRBJ2-1; D gene unclear. CDR1 and CDR2 from the germline V gene are SGDLS and YYNGEE. This CDR3 has 11 amino acids. Trimming pared 4 bases from V and 5 bases from J, leaving 4 bases between. The CDR3 region is CASSPDNEQFF. CDR3 sequence (DNA): TGTGCCAGCAGCCCGGACAATGAGCAGTTCTTC.

The gene calls are TRBV15 and TRBJ2-3, with no clear D. CDR1 and CDR2 from the germline V gene are LNHNV and YYDKDF (reference sequence). This CDR3 comprises 14 residues. The V end lost 4 bases, the J end lost 4 bases, and 12 bases lay between the germline ends. As DNA, the CDR3 is TGTGCCACCAGCACCCAAGTCCCTGCAGATACGCAGTATTTT. This translates into CATSTQVPADTQYF.

The rearrangement links TRBV18 to TRBJ2-5; TRBD2 matches at 10 bases. TRBJ2-7 explains the end of the DNA better; the J call may be wrong. Germline V lookup: CDR1 KGHSH, CDR2 LQKENI. The CDR3 contains 13 residues. Here the CDR3 DNA reads TGTGCCAGCTCACCACTAGCGGGAGGCGAGCAGTACTTC. It translates to CASSPLAGGEQYF.

The rearrangement links TRBV5-5 to TRBJ2-2; the D gene could be TRBD1 or TRBD2 (5 bases each). There are 18 residues in the CDR3. Germline V CDR1 and CDR2: SGHKS, YYEKEE (reference sequence). Between the trimmed V and J ends, which lost 2 bases and 0 bases, there was a span of 17 bases. The CDR3: CASSLYTGTQANTGELFF. CDR3 in DNA: TGTGCCAGCAGCTTATATACCGGGACCCAAGCGAACACCGGGGAGCTGTTTTTT.

This clone has only one observation. The chain links TRBV25-1 to TRBJ2-7, with D possibly TRBD2 on 6 matching bases. In germline, CDR1 is MGHDK, CDR2 SYGVNS. Trimming stripped 2 bases from V and 2 bases from J, with 7 bases between. The CDR3 has 13 amino acids. CDR3 protein: CASSEPGAYEQYF. The CDR3 bases are TGTGCCAGCAGTGAACCGGGAGCCTACGAGCAGTACTTC.

The rearrangement joins TRBV10-3 to TRBJ1-6, with 7 bases matching TRBD1. CDR3 length equals 14 residues. Looked up from germline, CDR1 is ENHRY and CDR2 is SYGVKD. The V gene end was trimmed by 6 bases and the J gene end by 6 bases; junction bases not matched to a gene: 5. CDR3 DNA: TGTGCCATCAGGGACGGACAGGCTAATTCACCCCTCCACTTT. Protein product: CAIRDGQANSPLHF.

This clone was counted a single time. The CDR3 here is CASSLTGKGAPGYTF. The CDR3 bases are TGTGCCAGCAGTCTAACCGGGAAGGGGGCGCCTGGCTACACCTTC. The V gene is TRBV28, the J gene TRBJ1-2, with 7 bases matching TRBD1. The CDR3 loop spans 15 amino acids. Germline V gene lookup returns CDR1 MDHEN and CDR2 SYDVKM. V lost 5 bases and J lost 7; bases outside the gene matches: 13.

This chain joins TRBV6-4 and TRBJ2-3, with a tentative D call TRBD1 (5 bases). From germline, CDR1 is MRHNA and CDR2 SNTAGT. The CDR3 sequence is 15 residues long. Trimming removed 6 bases at V and 2 bases at J, with 15 bases between. The DNA of the CDR3 is TGTGCCAGCAGCCTCACAGGACCTCCCACAGATACGCAGTATTTT. Its translation is CASSLTGPPTDTQYF.

CDR3 coding DNA: TGTGCCAGCTCAGCCACAAGAAATAGCAATCAGCCCCAGCATTTT. Translated: CASSATRNSNQPQHF. The chain employs TRBV18 and TRBJ1-5, with D unclear. The V gene lost 5 bases and the J gene lost 0 bases, with 11 bases spanning the gap. Looked up from germline, CDR1 is KGHSH and CDR2 is LQKENI. The CDR3 runs 15 residues.

The chain uses TRBV7-9 and TRBJ1-1; TRBD1 is a possible D gene (5 bases). The V gene's germline CDR1 is SEHNR and CDR2 FQNEAQ (reference sequence). V lost 1 base and J 14 bases, leaving 14 bases between the germline ends. The CDR3 sequence is 12 residues long. The CDR3 nucleotides read TGTGCCAGCAGCTTAGGGGGCGCGTTTTTATTCTTT. This encodes CASSLGGAFLFF.

The chain is built from TRBV5-4 and TRBJ2-1; D not certain. The CDR3 spans 12 residues. The germline V and J ends were trimmed by 1 base and 10 bases, with 9 bases remaining between them. CDR1 and CDR2 from the germline V gene are SGHNT and YYREEE (reference sequence). The CDR3: CASSLPRKEQFF. In DNA, the CDR3 is TGTGCCAGCAGCTTGCCGAGAAAGGAGCAGTTCTTC.